One and the same sample provided the 14 T cell receptor beta chains below, sequenced in a study of beta chain features in type 1 diabetes. General observations from the study: Patients with Type 1 diabetes showed moderately but significantly shorter TCRB CDR3s in all four CD4+ subsets.

Their cognate antigens are unknown. Expressed TCRB transcripts were sequenced because the isolated RNA had all been reverse transcribed beforehand. The protocol was immunoSEQ multiplex PCR, while the TCRdb copy is restricted to in-frame clones and leaves out a portion. The sample comprises under 250,000 clones, about 15% of which are singletons, and about 0.019% rests with the top ten. Sequenced input: naive CD4+ T cells from blood. All receptors come from a man aged 25 to 40 with type 1 diabetes.

This clone was recorded a few times. J is TRBJ2-4 and V is TRBV29-1; weak D call: TRBD2 (6 bases). V lost 3 bases and J lost 5, with 11 bases in between. The length of the CDR3 is 13 residues. Per the germline V gene, CDR1 is SQVTM and CDR2 is ANQGSEA. CDR3 residues: CSVDWGGENIQYF. The CDR3 bases are TGCAGCGTTGATTGGGGCGGGGAAAACATTCAGTACTTC.

The gene calls are TRBV19 and TRBJ1-5; possibly TRBD1 for D (5 bases). The CDR3 is made up of 16 amino acids. V was trimmed by 6 bases and J by 5 bases, leaving 20 bases between them. Germline values: CDR1 LNHDA, CDR2 SQIVND (reference sequence). CDR3 sequence (DNA): TGTGCCAGTAGCGCAACGGGACTCCTCAGGGATCAGCCCCAGCATTTT. As protein: CASSATGLLRDQPQHF. Looking up the rest from reference TRBV19 and TRBJ1-5 gives the full variable domain: DGGITQSPKYLFRKEGQNVTLSCEQNLNHDAMYWYRQDPGQGLRLIYYSQIVNDFQKGDIAEGYSVSREKKESFPLTVTSAQKNPTAFYLCASSATGLLRDQPQHFGDGTRLSIL.

The genes are TRBV6-6 and TRBJ1-2; the match to TRBD1 covers 7 bases. Trimming removed 6 bases from V and 5 bases from J; junction bases left unmatched: 6. CDR1 and CDR2 (germline): MNHNY, SVGAGI (reference sequence). The CDR3 has 13 residues. The CDR3 is CASSGTAYYGYTF. The CDR3 DNA sequence: TGTGCCAGCAGCGGGACAGCCTATTATGGCTACACCTTC.

The gene calls are TRBV5-6 and TRBJ2-3; 8 nucleotides align to TRBD2. The trim removed 2 bases at V and 2 bases at J, leaving 4 bases unmatched. Germline-derived CDR1 and CDR2 are SGHDT and YYEEEE. This CDR3 region has 15 residues. The CDR3, as DNA: TGTGCCAGCAGCTTTCGGGGGGGTAACACAGATACGCAGTATTTT. This translates into CASSFRGGNTDTQYF.

In its sample, this clone was seen a few times. The chain links TRBV25-1 to TRBJ1-4, with D unclear. CDR1 and CDR2 (germline): MGHDK, SYGVNS. This CDR3 contains 14 residues. The V gene lost 1 base and the J gene lost 4 bases, with 7 bases spanning the gap. The CDR3 reads CASSEFRDNEKLFF. CDR3 bases: TGTGCCAGCAGTGAATTTCGGGATAATGAAAAACTGTTTTTT.

This clone has just a few counts. CDR3 coding DNA: TGCAGCGTTCATGAGGGGCGGGGGACTGAAGCTTTCTTT. Its translation is CSVHEGRGTEAFF. This chain joins TRBV29-1 and TRBJ1-1, with a tentative D call TRBD1 (5 bases). V shed 5 bases and J shed 5 bases, with 15 bases lying between them. Germline CDR1 is SQVTM and CDR2 is ANQGSEA. CDR3 length: 13 amino acids.

V usage is TRBV6-6 and J usage is TRBJ1-3; no clear D gene. The germline V and J ends were trimmed by 3 bases and 2 bases, with 11 bases remaining between them. The CDR3 contains 15 residues. Germline-derived CDR1 and CDR2 are MNHNY and SVGAGI (reference sequence). CDR3 DNA sequence: TGTGCCAGCAGTTATCTAGTGGCGGCTGGAAACACCATATATTTT. Its translation is CASSYLVAAGNTIYF.

This clone was counted between two and nine times. The CDR3, as DNA: TGTGCCAGCAGTGAACTGACAGGGGAACCCTACGAGCAGTACTTC. It specifies CASSELTGEPYEQYF. This chain connects TRBV6-1 to TRBJ2-7, with 8 bases matching TRBD1. The ends lost 2 bases at V and 2 bases at J; junction bases unmatched: 5. This CDR3 is built from 15 residues. Germline CDR1 reads MNHNS; CDR2 reads SASEGT.

The V call is TRBV5-1, the J call TRBJ2-5; 8 bases map to TRBD2. This CDR3 region has 15 residues. From germline, CDR1 is SGHRS and CDR2 YFSETQ. V gave up 9 bases and J gave up 2 bases; unmatched junction bases: 12. The CDR3 protein is CATSIISGGQETQYF. The DNA for the CDR3 is TGCGCCACCTCGATAATATCGGGAGGGCAAGAGACCCAGTACTTC.

The chain has TRBV6-5 and TRBJ1-1; 7 bases align to TRBD1. V trimming: 3 bases; J trimming: 1 base; junction bases outside the gene matches: 2. The CDR3 totals 14 residues. In germline, CDR1 is MNHEY, CDR2 SVGAGI. CDR3 in amino acids: CASSYQGGNTEAFF. The DNA of the CDR3 is TGTGCCAGCAGTTATCAGGGGGGGAACACTGAAGCTTTCTTT.

The chain couples TRBV4-2 to TRBJ2-2; 9 positions agree with TRBD2. Per germline, CDR1 LGHNA and CDR2 YNFKEQ. The CDR3 spans 17 residues. The J segment lost 3 bases and the V segment lost 1 base, leaving 6 bases of the junction unmatched. CDR3 DNA sequence: TGTGCCAGCAGCCAAGTTAGACTAGCGGATGACACCGGGGAGCTGTTTTTT. Its translation is CASSQVRLADDTGELFF.

This clone was detected only a few times. The chain carries TRBV5-1 and TRBJ2-1; TRBD2 matches 8 bases. This CDR3 spans 16 amino acids. Germline CDR1 SGHRS, CDR2 YFSETQ. J lost 7 bases, V lost 7 bases, and 16 bases had no gene match. CDR3 sequence reads: CASRPSSTSGENEQFF. The CDR3 bases are TGCGCCAGCCGCCCTAGTTCAACTAGCGGCGAGAATGAGCAGTTCTTC.

The table lists this clone with a few counts. The chain carries TRBV7-9 and TRBJ1-1, with D possibly being TRBD1 (6 bases). Germline CDR1 is SEHNR and CDR2 is FQNEAQ (reference sequence). V shed 2 bases and J shed 7 bases, with 14 bases lying between them. The CDR3 consists of 14 residues. DNA for the CDR3: TGTGCCAGCAGCTTAACGAATGGGGGCCATGAAGCTTTCTTT. This sequence encodes CASSLTNGGHEAFF.

A few counts support this clone. This chain joins TRBV2 and TRBJ2-7; TRBD2 might be the D (5 bases). The V and J ends lost 4 bases and 3 bases respectively, with 7 bases between them. The CDR3 contains 12 residues. The germline CDR1 and CDR2 sequences are SNHLY and FYNNEI. This chain's CDR3 is CASSGTFYEQYF. CDR3 bases: TGTGCCAGCAGTGGGACTTTCTACGAGCAGTACTTC.